A few counts support the clone carrying this T cell receptor (beta chain). MiXCR, applied by TCRdb to the 5' RACE reads, yields one record per CDR3 protein. This sample has a few hundred thousand distinct CDR3 sequences; about 20% occur once, and the top ten carry under 25%. This sample is drawn from a study of T-cell memory formation after mild COVID-19. About the research overall: The TCR clusters were mostly specific to one donor.

Trimming removed 8 bases from V and 2 bases from J, with 4 bases in between. The CDR3 consists of 10 residues. The germline gives CDR1 MNHEY, CDR2 SMNVEV (reference sequence). Material for sequencing was PBMCs or a T cell subset sorted from them (not recorded which). The origin of this receptor is a man younger than 35 who had mild COVID-19 (a few samples of this study predate the infection). Cell type and time point are not known. The rearrangement uses TRBV27 and TRBJ2-7; D is unresolved. DNA of the CDR3: TGTGCCAGCGGGACCTACGAGCAGTACTTC. Translation gives CASGTYEQYF.